This is a list of T cell receptor beta chains from one sample in a study of radiotherapy plus CTLA-4 blockade in lung cancer. The data were produced by immunoSEQ multiplex PCR, yet TCRdb's version contains in-frame clones alone and is incomplete. Among around 71,000 clones listed, 65% to 85% were seen once. The sample was peripheral blood, taken from a patient treated with radiotherapy plus ipilimumab. The receptor set was obtained from a human donor with non-small cell lung cancer whose response to radiotherapy plus ipilimumab could not be evaluated. Some clones in this sample may be carry-over from other donors' samples. Each CDR3 is given with its conserved first and last residue. A D gene is named only where the DNA matches it firmly. Only part of the rows carry a size: once, few, many, or a class if the clone is expanded.

>TRBJ1-4|TRBD1|NA|TRBV7-7
TGTGCTAGCAGCCCGGGCACAGGGGGCGAAAAACTGTTTTTT
CASSPGTGGEKLFF
>TRBJ2-2|TRBD2|NA|TRBV27
TGTGCCAGCAGTTTATTTACGGGGCGGGGGACCGGGGAGCTGTTTTTT
CASSLFTGRGTGELFF
>TRBJ2-1|TRBD1|NA|TRBV9
TGTGCCAGCAGCGTCCGGGACAGGGGGAGCTCCTACAATGAGCAGTTCTTC
CASSVRDRGSSYNEQFF
>TRBJ1-5|NA|once|TRBV28
TGTGCCAGCAAGGGGGAACAGCCCCAGCATTTT
CASKGEQPQHF
>TRBJ2-6|NA|NA|TRBV9
TGTGCCAGCAGCGTAAGGGGGTCCTCCATCTCTGGGGCCAACGTCCTGACTTTC
CASSVRGSSISGANVLTF
>TRBJ1-4|NA|NA|TRBV5-1
TGCGCCAGCAGCTCAGTTGGGGGGGCAAATGAAAAACTGTTTTTT
CASSSVGGANEKLFF
>TRBJ2-7|TRBD1|NA|TRBV5-1
TGCGCCAGCAGCTCAGCAGGGGGCTTGTACGAGCAGTACTTC
CASSSAGGLYEQYF
>TRBJ1-1|NA|NA|TRBV5-6
TGTGCCAGCAGCTTTGGTCCCCTGCAGGGCACTGAAGCTTTCTTT
CASSFGPLQGTEAFF
>TRBJ2-3|TRBD2|NA|TRBV5-1
TGCGCCAGCAGCTTACTTCCGGGACTAGAAACAGATACGCAGTATTTT
CASSLLPGLETDTQYF
>TRBJ2-2|TRBD1|NA|TRBV7-2
TGTGCCAGCAGCCAGACAGGGAGAACCGGGGAGCTGTTTTTT
CASSQTGRTGELFF
>TRBJ1-2|NA|few|TRBV5-6
TGTGCCAGCAGCTTGGCCCAAGGGGTCTATGGCTACACCTTC
CASSLAQGVYGYTF
>TRBJ1-1|TRBD1|NA|TRBV29-1
TGCAGCGCCCTACCGGGGATTGCAGGGGGAAACTCTGAAGCTTTCTTT
CSALPGIAGGNSEAFF
>TRBJ2-7|NA|NA|TRBV7-2
TGTGCCAGCAGTTCCGTAGGTGGGGGGGGACACTACGAGCAGTACTTC
CASSSVGGGGHYEQYF
>TRBJ1-5|TRBD1|NA|TRBV18
TGTGCCAGCTCACCAGGGACAGCGGATAGCAATCAGCCCCAGCATTTT
CASSPGTADSNQPQHF
>TRBJ1-5|NA|NA|TRBV5-6
TGTGCCAGCAGCTTGACGGGTTATAGCAATCAGCCCCAGCATTTT
CASSLTGYSNQPQHF
>TRBJ2-7|NA|NA|TRBV10-3
TGTGCCATCAGTGAGCCGACTAACGGCTTATACGAGCAGTACTTC
CAISEPTNGLYEQYF
>TRBJ1-5|TRBD1|few|TRBV19
TGTGCCAGTAAAGGGACAGGGGCTTCCTATAGCAATCAGCCCCAGCATTTT
CASKGTGASYSNQPQHF
>TRBJ2-4|NA|once|TRBV27
TGTGCCAGCAGTTTAAGGGCAGGGGCCAAAAACATTCAGTACTTC
CASSLRAGAKNIQYF
>TRBJ1-2|NA|NA|TRBV4-1
TGCGCCAGCAGCCAAGATATCACTTTGACACCCTTTAAGACTAACTATGGCTACACCTTC
CASSQDITLTPFKTNYGYTF
>TRBJ2-7|NA|NA|TRBV27
TGTGCCAGCAGTTTAAGGGCCCCGACAGGGGGCGCGGCGGGGGGGAGCTCCTACGAGCAGTACTTC
CASSLRAPTGGAAGGSSYEQYF
>TRBJ1-5|NA|NA|TRBV5-6
TGTGCCAGCAGCTCAAAACCAGGGGCTCAGCCCCAGCATTTT
CASSSKPGAQPQHF
>TRBJ1-5|NA|NA|TRBV6-1
TGTGCCAGCAGTGCAGTCATCAGCAATCAGCCCCAGCATTTT
CASSAVISNQPQHF
>TRBJ2-1|NA|few|TRBV28
TGTGCCAGCAGTCTTTACAATGAGCAGTTCTTC
CASSLYNEQFF
>TRBJ2-2|NA|NA|TRBV27
TGTGCCAGCAGGGCAGGGGCTGGGCAGGACGGGGAGCTGTTTTTT
CASRAGAGQDGELFF
>TRBJ2-7|NA|NA|TRBV28
TGTGCCAGCAGTCAAAAGGGGACTTACGAGCAGTACTTC
CASSQKGTYEQYF
>TRBJ2-2|NA|few|TRBV4-2
TGTGCCAGCAGCCAAGTCGGGGGGCGGAACACCGGGGAGCTGTTTTTT
CASSQVGGRNTGELFF
>TRBJ2-7|TRBD1|NA|TRBV18
TGTGCCAGCTCCGAAGGACAGGGGCCCTCCTACGAGCAGTACTTC
CASSEGQGPSYEQYF
>TRBJ1-5|NA|NA|TRBV6-1
TGTGCCAGCAGTGAAGGTGCAGGCGCTAGCAATCAGCCCCAGCATTTT
CASSEGAGASNQPQHF
>TRBJ2-2|TRBD1|few|TRBV7-2
TGTGCCAGCAGCTGGGCCCGGGACAGTACCGGGGAGCTGTTTTTT
CASSWARDSTGELFF
>TRBJ1-2|TRBD1|NA|TRBV29-1
TGCAGCGTTGTCCACGGGACAGGGGTCGGGGGCTACACCTTC
CSVVHGTGVGGYTF
>TRBJ2-7|TRBD2|NA|TRBV2
TGTGCCAGCAGTGCCGGGACTAGCGGGGGGGCGTACCCTTACGAGCAGTACTTC
CASSAGTSGGAYPYEQYF
>TRBJ1-5|NA|NA|TRBV6-1
TGTGCCAGCAGTGGCCAGGTTGCCCTTCAGCCCCAGCATTTT
CASSGQVALQPQHF
>TRBJ1-2|NA|once|TRBV2
TGTGCCAGCAGTGAAACTCTACCAGGGAGGAGTGGCTACACCTTC
CASSETLPGRSGYTF
>TRBJ1-1|TRBD1|NA|TRBV6-5
TGTGCCAGCACCGAACGGACAGGAGAAGCTTTCTTT
CASTERTGEAFF
>TRBJ2-1|TRBD1|NA|TRBV10-3
TGTGCCATCAGTGACAGGGGGCGAGGAGATGAGCAGTTCTTC
CAISDRGRGDEQFF
>TRBJ2-1|NA|NA|TRBV9
TGTGCCAGCAGCGTAGAGAAGGCTAGCTCCTACAATGAGCAGTTCTTC
CASSVEKASSYNEQFF
>TRBJ2-3|TRBD2|NA|TRBV18
TGTGCCAGCTCACCTGAACTAGCGGGTCACACAGATACGCAGTATTTT
CASSPELAGHTDTQYF
>TRBJ2-7|NA|once|TRBV4-2
TGTGCCAGCAGCCAAGATCAGCGACACGAGCAGTACTTC
CASSQDQRHEQYF
>TRBJ2-5|NA|NA|TRBV15
TGTGCCACCAGCAGATCCCTTGGGACTGGCCAAGAGACCCAGTACTTC
CATSRSLGTGQETQYF
>TRBJ1-6|NA|NA|TRBV9
TGTGCCAGCAGCGCGGGACAAGTTAATTCACCCCTCCACTTT
CASSAGQVNSPLHF
>TRBJ2-1|NA|NA|TRBV7-9
TGTGCCAGCAGCTTACTTACAGGGTCGCCGTACAATGAGCAGTTCTTC
CASSLLTGSPYNEQFF
>TRBJ1-6|TRBD1|NA|TRBV6-1
TGTGCCAGCAGAGGACAGGGGCATAATTCACCCCTCCACTTT
CASRGQGHNSPLHF
>TRBJ2-7|NA|NA|TRBV2
TGTGCCAGTCAAGCAGGCACTTTGTGGTCCTACGAGCAGTACTTC
CASQAGTLWSYEQYF
>TRBJ2-3|TRBD1|once|TRBV15
TGTGCCACCGGCACTACAGGGGGCACAGATACGCAGTATTTT
CATGTTGGTDTQYF
>TRBJ2-1|TRBD2|NA|TRBV7-2
TGTGCCAGCAGCCGGGCGGGGGTCCACAATGAGCAGTTCTTC
CASSRAGVHNEQFF